These T cell receptor beta chains were read from a single sample in a study of glioma-infiltrating T cells. TCRdb used MiXCR to reprocess the multiplex PCR reads, holding one entry per CDR3 protein. This repertoire shows some 180,000 distinct CDR3 sequences, 32% found once; its top ten account for 20% to 25%. Sequencing used glioma tissue, nonneoplastic brain tissue, or PBMCs (not recorded which). The origin of the receptors is a human donor with low-grade glioma or glioblastoma, undergoing nonglioma brain surgery, or in good health (not recorded which). Each CDR3 is given with its conserved first and last residue. The D gene is left open where the match is weak. Rows give clone size only sometimes, using once, few, many, or a class for an expanded clone.

many,.,TRBV24-1,TRBJ2-1,TGTGCCACCAGTGATTTAGCGGGCCCTTACAATGAGCAGTTCTTC,CATSDLAGPYNEQFF
.,TRBD2,TRBV20-1,TRBJ2-7,TGCAGTGCTGGAAGGCTAGCGGGAGGGCCGGGTAGGAAGCAGTACTTC,CSAGRLAGGPGRKQYF
many,.,TRBV7-9,TRBJ1-1,TGTGCCAGCAGCTTAGGTATGGGCGCCGACACTGAAGCTTTCTTT,CASSLGMGADTEAFF
many,TRBD1,TRBV28,TRBJ2-2,TGTGCCAGCAGTTTGACGGGACAGGGGTTAGGCGGGGAGCTGTTTTTT,CASSLTGQGLGGELFF
many,TRBD1,TRBV4-3,TRBJ2-7,TGCGCCAGCAGCCTCGGGACAGGGGGTCCCTACGAGCAGTACTTC,CASSLGTGGPYEQYF
many,.,TRBV24-1,TRBJ2-3,TGTGCCACCAGTGAATCCCGGGGCGCCGGCACAGATACGCAGTATTTT,CATSESRGAGTDTQYF
.,TRBD2,TRBV29-1,TRBJ2-1,TGCAGCGCCGTCCGCGGGAGCGCCCGCAATGAGCAGTTCTTC,CSAVRGSARNEQFF
many,TRBD1,TRBV7-2,TRBJ1-1,TGTGCCAGCAGCCGCGCCCTTTGGACAGGGGCGAACACTGAAGCTTTCTTT,CASSRALWTGANTEAFF
few,.,TRBV14,TRBJ2-1,TGTGCCAGCAATCAGGGCGGCCTCAACAATGAGCAGTTCTTC,CASNQGGLNNEQFF
.,.,TRBV10-3,TRBJ2-1,TGTGCCATCAGTGAGAACCCGGCTAGCTCCTACAATGAGCAGTTCTTC,CAISENPASSYNEQFF
once,TRBD1,TRBV27,TRBJ1-5,TGTGCCAGCAGTACAGCGGACAGGGGTTTAAATCAGCCCCAGCATTTT,CASSTADRGLNQPQHF
many,.,TRBV24-1,TRBJ1-4,TGTGCCACACAAGCAACTAATGAAAAACTGTTTTTT,CATQATNEKLFF
few,.,TRBV19,TRBJ2-2,TGTGCCAGTAGTATGAGGGACGGGGAGCTGTTTTTT,CASSMRDGELFF
.,.,TRBV4-2,TRBJ2-5,TGTGCCAGCAGCTTGGGAATAGCGGCAAACCAAGAGACCCAGTACTTC,CASSLGIAANQETQYF
.,.,TRBV14,TRBJ1-6,TGTGCCAGCAGCCAAAGAATGGTGGATAATTCACCCCTCCACTTT,CASSQRMVDNSPLHF
many,.,TRBV27,TRBJ2-7,TGTGCCAGCAGTTTAAGCGGCGGGAATGCCTACGAGCAGTACTTC,CASSLSGGNAYEQYF
many,.,TRBV3-1,TRBJ1-5,TGTGCCAGCAGCCAAGGAGTCCCATCGAACAATCAGCCCCAGCATTTT,CASSQGVPSNNQPQHF
many,.,TRBV7-9,TRBJ1-4,TGTGCCAGCAGCTACGGAGAGGAAAAACTGTTTTTT,CASSYGEEKLFF
.,TRBD2,TRBV6-6,TRBJ2-7,TGTGCCTGCAGTTCGGGACTAGCGGGAGGGCCTTCTAACTACGAGCAGTACTTC,CACSSGLAGGPSNYEQYF
.,TRBD2,TRBV6-1,TRBJ2-1,TGTGCCAGCAGTTCCAGGACAAGCGGGAGGACAAACTACAATGAGCAGATCTTC,CASSSRTSGRTNYNEQIF
many,.,TRBV7-2,TRBJ2-3,TGTGCCAGCAGCTTATTGGGTACAGATACGCAGTATTTT,CASSLLGTDTQYF
.,TRBD2,TRBV4-2,TRBJ2-1,TGTGCCAGCAGCCAAGAAGGCGGGGGGTCCTACAATGAGCAGTTCTTC,CASSQEGGGSYNEQFF
many,TRBD1,TRBV10-3,TRBJ1-5,TGTGCCACCAGAAACGGACAGGGGGGTAATCAGCCCCAGCATTTT,CATRNGQGGNQPQHF
once,.,TRBV6-1,TRBJ2-5,TGTGCCAGCAGTGCCGAAGGGACTCGCTCCTACAATGAGCAGTACTTC,CASSAEGTRSYNEQYF
.,.,TRBV6-1,TRBJ2-1,TGTGCCAGTAATCCGGGGGATTGGAACAATGGGCAGTTCTTC,CASNPGDWNNGQFF
.,.,TRBV5-1,TRBJ2-1,TGCGCCAGCAGCTTGAACGGGCGTTTGGATGAGCAGTTCTTC,CASSLNGRLDEQFF
many,.,TRBV6-5,TRBJ1-1,TGTGCCAGCAGTTACTCGGCGCAGAACACTGAAGCTTTCTTT,CASSYSAQNTEAFF
once,TRBD1,TRBV12-3/TRBV12-4,TRBJ1-2,TGTGCCAGCAGTTTAAGGGGGCAGAGCTATGGCTACACCTTC,CASSLRGQSYGYTF
many,.,TRBV7-9,TRBJ2-1,TGTGCCGCGACAGGACTTTACAATGAGCAGTTCTTC,CAATGLYNEQFF